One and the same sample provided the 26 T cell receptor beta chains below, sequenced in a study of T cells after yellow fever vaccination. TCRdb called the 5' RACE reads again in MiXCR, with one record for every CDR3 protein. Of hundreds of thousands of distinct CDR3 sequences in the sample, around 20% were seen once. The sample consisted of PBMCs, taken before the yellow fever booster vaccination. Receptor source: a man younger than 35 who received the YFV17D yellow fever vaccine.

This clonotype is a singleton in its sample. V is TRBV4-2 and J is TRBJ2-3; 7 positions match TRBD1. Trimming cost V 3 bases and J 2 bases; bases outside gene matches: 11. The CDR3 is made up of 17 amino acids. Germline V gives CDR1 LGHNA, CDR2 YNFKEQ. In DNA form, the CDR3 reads TGTGCCAGCAGCCAGACCCCTGATGGACAGGTCACAGATACGCAGTATTTT. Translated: CASSQTPDGQVTDTQYF.

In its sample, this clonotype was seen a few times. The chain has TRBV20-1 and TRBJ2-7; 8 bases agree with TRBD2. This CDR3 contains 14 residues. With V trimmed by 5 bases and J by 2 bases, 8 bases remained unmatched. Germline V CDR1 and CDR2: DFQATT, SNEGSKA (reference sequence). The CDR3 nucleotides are TGCAGTGCTGTCGGGGGGGGGCGCGCCTACGAGCAGTACTTC. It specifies CSAVGGGRAYEQYF.

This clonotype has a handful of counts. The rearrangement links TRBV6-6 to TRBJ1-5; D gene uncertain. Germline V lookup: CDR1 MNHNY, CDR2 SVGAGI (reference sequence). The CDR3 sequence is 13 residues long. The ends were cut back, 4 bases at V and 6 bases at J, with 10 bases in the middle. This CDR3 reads CASSSEEGQPQHF. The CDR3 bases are TGTGCCAGCAGTTCCGAGGAGGGTCAGCCCCAGCATTTT.

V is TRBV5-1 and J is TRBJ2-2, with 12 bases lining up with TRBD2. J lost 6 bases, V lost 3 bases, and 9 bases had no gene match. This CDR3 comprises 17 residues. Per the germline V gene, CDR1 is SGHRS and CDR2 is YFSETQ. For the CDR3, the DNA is TGCGCCAGCAGCTGGTCTCTGACTAGCGGGGGCGCCGGGGAGCTGTTTTTT. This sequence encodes CASSWSLTSGGAGELFF.

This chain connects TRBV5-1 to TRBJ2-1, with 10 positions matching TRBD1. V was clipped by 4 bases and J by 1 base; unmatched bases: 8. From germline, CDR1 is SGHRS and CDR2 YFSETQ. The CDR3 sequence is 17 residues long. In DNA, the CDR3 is TGCGCCAGCAGCATAGGGACAGGGGATTTATCCTACAATGAGCAGTTCTTC. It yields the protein CASSIGTGDLSYNEQFF.

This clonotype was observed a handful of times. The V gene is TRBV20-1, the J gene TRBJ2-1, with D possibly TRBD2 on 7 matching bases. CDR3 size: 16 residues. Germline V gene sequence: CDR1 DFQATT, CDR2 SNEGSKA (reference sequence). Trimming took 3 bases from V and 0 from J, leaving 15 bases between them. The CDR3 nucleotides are TGCAGTGCTAGTCTTCACCGGGGGGCCTCCTACAATGAGCAGTTCTTC. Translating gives CSASLHRGASYNEQFF.

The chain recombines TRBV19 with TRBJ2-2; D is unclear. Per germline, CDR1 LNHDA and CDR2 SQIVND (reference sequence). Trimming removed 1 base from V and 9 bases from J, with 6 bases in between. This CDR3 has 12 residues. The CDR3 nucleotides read TGTGCCAGTAGTATAGGAGGCCGGGAGCTGTTTTTT. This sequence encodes CASSIGGRELFF. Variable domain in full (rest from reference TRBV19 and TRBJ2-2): DGGITQSPKYLFRKEGQNVTLSCEQNLNHDAMYWYRQDPGQGLRLIYYSQIVNDFQKGDIAEGYSVSREKKESFPLTVTSAQKNPTAFYLCASSIGGRELFFGEGSRLTVL.

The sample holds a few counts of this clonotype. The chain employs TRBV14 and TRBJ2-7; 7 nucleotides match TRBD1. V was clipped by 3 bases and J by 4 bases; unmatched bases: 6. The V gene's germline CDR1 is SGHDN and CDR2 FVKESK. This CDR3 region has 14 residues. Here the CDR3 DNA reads TGTGCCAGCAGCCACCACAGGGGCGGGTACGAGCAGTACTTC. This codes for CASSHHRGGYEQYF. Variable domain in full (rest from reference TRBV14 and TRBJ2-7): EAGVTQFPSHSVIEKGQTVTLRCDPISGHDNLYWYRRVMGKEIKFLLHFVKESKQDESGMPNNRFLAERTGGTYSTLKVQPAELEDSGVYFCASSHHRGGYEQYFGPGTRLTVT.

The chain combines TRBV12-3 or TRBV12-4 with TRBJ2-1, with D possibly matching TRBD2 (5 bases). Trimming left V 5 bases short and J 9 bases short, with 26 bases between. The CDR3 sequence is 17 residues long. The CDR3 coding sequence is TGTGCCAGCAGTCCCCATAGAGGGAAGGCCCCTTACGGTGAGCAGTTCTTC. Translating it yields CASSPHRGKAPYGEQFF.

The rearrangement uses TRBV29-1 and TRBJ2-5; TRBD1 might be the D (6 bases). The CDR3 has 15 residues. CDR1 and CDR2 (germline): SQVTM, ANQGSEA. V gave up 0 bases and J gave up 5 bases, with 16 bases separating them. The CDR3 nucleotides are TGCAGCGTTGAAGATCGGACAGATCCATCGGAGACCCAGTACTTC. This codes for CSVEDRTDPSETQYF.

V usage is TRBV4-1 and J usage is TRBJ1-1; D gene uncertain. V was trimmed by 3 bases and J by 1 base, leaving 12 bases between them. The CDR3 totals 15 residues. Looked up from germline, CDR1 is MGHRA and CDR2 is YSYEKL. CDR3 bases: TGCGCCAGCAGCCACACAGAGGAGGGGAACACTGAAGCTTTCTTT. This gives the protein CASSHTEEGNTEAFF.

CDR3 DNA sequence: TGTGCCAGCAGCGACTGGCGGACAGATACGCAGTATTTT. It translates to CASSDWRTDTQYF. This chain joins TRBV7-2 and TRBJ2-3; D not resolved. V lost 5 bases, J lost 3 bases, and 9 bases lay in between. This CDR3 is built from 13 residues. CDR1 is SGHTA, CDR2 FQGNSA, per germline.

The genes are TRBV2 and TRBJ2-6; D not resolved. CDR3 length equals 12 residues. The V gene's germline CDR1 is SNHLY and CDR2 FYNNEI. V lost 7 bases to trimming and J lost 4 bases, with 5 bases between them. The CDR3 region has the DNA TGTGCCAGCACATACGGGGCCAACGTCCTGACTTTC. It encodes CASTYGANVLTF.

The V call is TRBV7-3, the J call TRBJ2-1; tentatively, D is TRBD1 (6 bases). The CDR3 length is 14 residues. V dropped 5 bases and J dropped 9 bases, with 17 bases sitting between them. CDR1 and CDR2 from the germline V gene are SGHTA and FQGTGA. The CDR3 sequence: CASSREQGSSEQFF. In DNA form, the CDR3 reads TGTGCCAGCAGCCGCGAACAGGGTAGTTCTGAGCAGTTCTTC.

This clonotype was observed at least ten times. The CDR3: CASGWAWSRGISQPGANVLTF. As DNA, the CDR3 is TGTGCTAGTGGTTGGGCCTGGAGCAGGGGTATTAGTCAACCTGGGGCCAACGTCCTGACTTTC. V and J are TRBV12-5 and TRBJ2-6; tentative D call: TRBD1 (6 bases). This CDR3 contains 21 residues. In germline, CDR1 is LGHNT, CDR2 FRNRAP. Trimming cost V 4 bases and J 2 bases, with 27 bases left between them.

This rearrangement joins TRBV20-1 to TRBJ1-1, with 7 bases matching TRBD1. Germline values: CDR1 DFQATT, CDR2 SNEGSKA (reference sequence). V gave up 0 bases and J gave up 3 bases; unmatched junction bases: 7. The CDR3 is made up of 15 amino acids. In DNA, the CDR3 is TGCAGTGCTAGAGATAGGAAGGGGGCGGACACTGAAGCTTTCTTT. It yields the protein CSARDRKGADTEAFF.

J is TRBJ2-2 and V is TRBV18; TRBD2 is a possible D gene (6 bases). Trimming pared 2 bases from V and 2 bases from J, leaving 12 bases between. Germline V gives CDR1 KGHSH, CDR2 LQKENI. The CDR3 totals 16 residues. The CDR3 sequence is CASSPRTGVNTGELFF. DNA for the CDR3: TGTGCCAGCTCACCAAGGACGGGGGTCAACACCGGGGAGCTGTTTTTT.

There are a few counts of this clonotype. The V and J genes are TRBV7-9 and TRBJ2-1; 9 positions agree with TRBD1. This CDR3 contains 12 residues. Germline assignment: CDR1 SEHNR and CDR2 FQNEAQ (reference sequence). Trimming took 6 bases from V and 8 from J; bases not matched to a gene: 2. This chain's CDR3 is CASRGQGHEQFF. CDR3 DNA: TGTGCCAGCAGGGGACAGGGACATGAGCAGTTCTTC. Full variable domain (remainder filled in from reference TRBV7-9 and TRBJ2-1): DTGVSQNPRHKITKRGQNVTFRCDPISEHNRLYWYRQTLGQGPEFLTYFQNEAQLEKSRLLSDRFSAERPKGSFSTLEIQRTEQGDSAMYLCASRGQGHEQFFGPGTRLTVL.

CDR3 in amino acids: CASGGYEQYV. DNA for the CDR3: TGTGCCAGCGGGGGCTACGAGCAGTACGTC. The genes are TRBV2 and TRBJ2-7; D tentatively fits TRBD1 or TRBD2 (5 bases each). V was shortened by 8 bases and J by 3 bases, with 5 bases between the two germline ends. The CDR3 spans 10 residues. Germline-derived CDR1 and CDR2 are SNHLY and FYNNEI.

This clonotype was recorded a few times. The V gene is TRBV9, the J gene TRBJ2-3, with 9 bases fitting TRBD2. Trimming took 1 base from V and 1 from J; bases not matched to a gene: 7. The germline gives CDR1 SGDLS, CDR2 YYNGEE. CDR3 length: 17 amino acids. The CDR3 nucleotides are TGTGCCAGCAGCGTAAAGGGACTAGCCTCTGGCACAGATACGCAGTATTTT. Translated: CASSVKGLASGTDTQYF.

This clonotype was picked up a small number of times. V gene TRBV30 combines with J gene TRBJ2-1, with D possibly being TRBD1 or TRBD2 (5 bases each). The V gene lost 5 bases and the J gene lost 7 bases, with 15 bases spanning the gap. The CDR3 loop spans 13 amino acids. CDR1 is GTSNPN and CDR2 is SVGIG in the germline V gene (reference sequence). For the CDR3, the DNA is TGTGCCTGGGCCACACAGGCGGGTAATGAGCAGTTCTTC. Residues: CAWATQAGNEQFF.

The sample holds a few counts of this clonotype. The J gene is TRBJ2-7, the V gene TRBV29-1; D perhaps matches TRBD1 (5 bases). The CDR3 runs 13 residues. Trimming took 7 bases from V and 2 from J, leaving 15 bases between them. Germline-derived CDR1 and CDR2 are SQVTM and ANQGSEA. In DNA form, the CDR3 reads TGCAGCGCCGAAGCTCAGGGCACCTACGAGCAGTACTTC. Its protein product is CSAEAQGTYEQYF.

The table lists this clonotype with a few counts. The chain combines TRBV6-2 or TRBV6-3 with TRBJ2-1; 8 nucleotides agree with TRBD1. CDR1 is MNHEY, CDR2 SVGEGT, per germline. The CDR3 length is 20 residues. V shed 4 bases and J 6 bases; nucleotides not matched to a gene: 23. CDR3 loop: CASSWALGGLTGQVGNEQFF. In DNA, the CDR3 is TGTGCCAGCAGTTGGGCGCTGGGGGGCCTTACGGGACAGGTCGGCAATGAGCAGTTCTTC.

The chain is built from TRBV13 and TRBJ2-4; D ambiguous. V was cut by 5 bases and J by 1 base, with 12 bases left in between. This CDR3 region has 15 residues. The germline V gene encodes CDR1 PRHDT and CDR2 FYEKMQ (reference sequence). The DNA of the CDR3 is TGTGCCAGCAGCCCCCCCTCGACTGCCAAAAACATTCAGTACTTC. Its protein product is CASSPPSTAKNIQYF. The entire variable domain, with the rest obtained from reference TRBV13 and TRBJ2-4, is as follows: AAGVIQSPRHLIKEKRETATLKCYPIPRHDTVYWYQQGPGQDPQFLISFYEKMQSDKGSIPDRFSAQQFSDYHSELNMSSLELGDSALYFCASSPPSTAKNIQYFGAGTRLSVL.

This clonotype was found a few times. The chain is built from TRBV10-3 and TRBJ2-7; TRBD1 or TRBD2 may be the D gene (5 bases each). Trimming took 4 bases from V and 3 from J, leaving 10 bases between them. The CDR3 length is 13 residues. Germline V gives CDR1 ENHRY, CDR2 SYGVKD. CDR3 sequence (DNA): TGTGCCATCAGTGTGGGGGACGACTACGAGCAGTACTTC. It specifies CAISVGDDYEQYF.

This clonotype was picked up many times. DNA of the CDR3: TGTGCCAGCAGCCCGGGACAGGGCAATGAAAAACTGTTTTTT. Translated: CASSPGQGNEKLFF. This chain links TRBV7-9 with TRBJ1-4; the match to TRBD1 covers 9 bases. The germline V gene has CDR1 SEHNR and CDR2 FQNEAQ (reference sequence). The CDR3 length is 14 residues. The V gene end was trimmed by 5 bases and the J gene end by 5 bases; junction bases not matched to a gene: 3.